One and the same sample provided the 16 T cell receptor beta chains below, sequenced in a study of T cell responses to AZD1222 COVID-19 vaccine. Sequenced by immunoSEQ multiplex PCR; TCRdb stores in-frame clones only, minus some. The sample has around 100,000 clones, about 93% seen once. Sequenced material: peripheral blood, taken on day 0 of AZD1222 vaccination. The receptors were gathered from an adult in good health.

V gene TRBV28 combines with J gene TRBJ1-2, with unresolved D. From germline, CDR1 is MDHEN and CDR2 SYDVKM. This CDR3 has 13 amino acids. Trimming left V 6 bases short and J 5 bases short, with 13 bases between. In DNA form, the CDR3 reads TGTGCCAGCAGGCAATTGGCGGTTTATGGCTACACCTTC. This sequence encodes CASRQLAVYGYTF.

This chain links TRBV11-2 with TRBJ2-3; no firm D call. Germline CDR1 reads SGHAT; CDR2 reads FQNNGV. The CDR3 loop spans 12 amino acids. Trimming stripped 5 bases from V and 6 bases from J, with 9 bases between. Here the CDR3 DNA reads TGTGCCAGCAGCGCCTCTAGGGATACGCAGTATTTT. Translation: CASSASRDTQYF.

The chain combines TRBV3-1 (or the pseudogene TRBV3-2) with TRBJ2-5; 8 nucleotides agree with TRBD2. V lost 3 bases, J lost 2 bases, and 8 bases stayed unmatched. This CDR3 has 16 residues. Germline CDR1 and CDR2: LGHDT and YNNKEL (reference sequence). The DNA for the CDR3 is TGTGCCAGCAGCCATACGACTAGCGCCCCGCAAGAGACCCAGTACTTC. Amino acids: CASSHTTSAPQETQYF.

This clone was detected only once. This chain uses TRBV6-6 with TRBJ2-7; D might be TRBD1 (5 bases). V lost 6 bases to trimming and J lost 3 bases, with 12 bases between them. Germline V CDR1 and CDR2: MNHNY, SVGAGI (reference sequence). The CDR3 runs 13 residues. The CDR3: CASSPGLFYEQYF. CDR3 nucleotide sequence: TGTGCCAGCAGCCCAGGGCTTTTCTACGAGCAGTACTTC.

The rearrangement joins TRBV4-1 to TRBJ2-1, with 9 bases lining up with TRBD2. CDR3 length: 15 residues. With 5 bases clipped from V and 8 bases from J, the junction kept 10 bases outside the gene matches. Germline loops: CDR1 MGHRA, CDR2 YSYEKL. In DNA form, the CDR3 reads TGCGCCAGCAGCAAAGGTAGCGGGAGAATAGATGAGCAGTTCTTC. This codes for CASSKGSGRIDEQFF.

The V gene is TRBV5-4, the J gene TRBJ1-3, with D perhaps TRBD1 (5 bases). Germline loops: CDR1 SGHNT, CDR2 YYREEE (reference sequence). The CDR3 is made up of 14 amino acids. The V end lost 3 bases, the J end lost 1 base, and 8 bases lay between the germline ends. The CDR3 loop is CASSSRGSGNTIYF. In DNA form, the CDR3 reads TGTGCCAGCAGCTCTAGGGGTTCTGGAAACACCATATATTTT.

The CDR3 sequence: CASSQAQGRDTGELFF. CDR3 in DNA: TGTGCCAGCAGCCAAGCCCAGGGGCGGGACACCGGGGAGCTGTTTTTT. The gene calls are TRBV4-2 and TRBJ2-2, with a possible D match to TRBD1 (6 bases). The CDR3 is 16 residues long. Trimming stripped 1 base from V and 3 bases from J, with 12 bases between. Germline loops: CDR1 LGHNA, CDR2 YNFKEQ.

The chain combines TRBV7-3 with TRBJ2-5, with a possible D match to TRBD2 (6 bases). The length of the CDR3 is 15 residues. Germline V lookup: CDR1 SGHTA, CDR2 FQGTGA. Trimming removed 1 base from V and 5 bases from J, with 14 bases in between. CDR3 loop: CASSLISGVGETQYF. The CDR3 coding sequence is TGTGCCAGCAGCTTAATTTCGGGGGTTGGGGAGACCCAGTACTTC.

The chain carries TRBV7-9 and TRBJ2-5, with D possibly TRBD1 on 5 matching bases. With 3 bases removed from V and 1 base from J, the gap between germline ends came to 12 bases. The CDR3 sequence is 15 residues long. CDR1 and CDR2 (germline): SEHNR, FQNEAQ (reference sequence). CDR3 region: CASSFGRQPQETQYF. For the CDR3, the DNA is TGTGCCAGCAGCTTTGGCCGACAGCCCCAAGAGACCCAGTACTTC.

This sequence joins TRBV19 and TRBJ1-5; TRBD1 might be the D (5 bases). The CDR3 is 15 amino acids. V was clipped by 7 bases and J by 1 base, with 14 bases between them. Germline V lookup: CDR1 LNHDA, CDR2 SQIVND (reference sequence). The CDR3 sequence is CASTLGGLSNQPQHF. CDR3 bases: TGTGCCAGTACCCTGGGGGGACTCAGCAATCAGCCCCAGCATTTT.

V and J are TRBV7-2 and TRBJ1-2; 7 bases are a match to TRBD1. CDR3 size: 15 residues. Germline CDR1 is SGHTA and CDR2 is FQGNSA. The V segment lost 2 bases and the J segment 2 bases; nucleotides outside the gene matches: 5. The CDR3 DNA reads TGTGCCAGCAGCTTATCAGGACAGGAGAACTATGGCTACACCTTC. This sequence encodes CASSLSGQENYGYTF.

CDR3 sequence reads: CASSPGILAGFPYEQYF. CDR3 nucleotides: TGTGCCAGTAGTCCCGGGATACTAGCGGGATTTCCCTACGAGCAGTACTTC. V is TRBV19 and J is TRBJ2-7; 10 positions agree with TRBD2. V gave up 5 bases and J gave up 2 bases; unmatched junction bases: 12. Germline V gene sequence: CDR1 LNHDA, CDR2 SQIVND (reference sequence). CDR3 size: 17 residues.

The rearrangement uses TRBV5-6 and TRBJ1-2; D call uncertain. The V end lost 1 base, the J end lost 7 bases, and 11 bases lay between the germline ends. There are 13 residues in the CDR3. The germline gives CDR1 SGHDT, CDR2 YYEEEE. This CDR3 is CASSLRITGGYTF. CDR3 nucleotides: TGTGCCAGCAGCTTGCGCATAACGGGTGGCTACACCTTC.

V gene TRBV6-5 combines with J gene TRBJ1-5; D uncertain. The germline CDR1 and CDR2 sequences are MNHEY and SVGAGI. Trimming cost V 2 bases and J 4 bases, with 9 bases left between them. The CDR3 loop spans 14 amino acids. Here the CDR3 DNA reads TGTGCCAGCAGTTACGGTCGGGAAAATCAGCCCCAGCATTTT. Translated, it gives CASSYGRENQPQHF.

The chain recombines TRBV27 with TRBJ1-2; 7 positions agree with TRBD1. V trimming: 8 bases; J trimming: 7 bases; junction bases outside the gene matches: 10. This CDR3 has 13 amino acids. CDR1 is MNHEY and CDR2 is SMNVEV in the germline V gene (reference sequence). CDR3 sequence: CASSRTGGSGYTF. CDR3 coding DNA: TGTGCCAGCTCGCGGACAGGCGGTTCTGGCTACACCTTC.

The chain is built from TRBV6-1 and TRBJ1-6; unclear D gene. V was pared by 1 base and J by 7 bases, with 8 bases between. Germline-derived CDR1 and CDR2 are MNHNS and SASEGT. This CDR3 has 14 residues. The CDR3 sequence: CASSEGPTNSPLHF. DNA for the CDR3: TGTGCCAGCAGTGAAGGACCGACGAATTCACCCCTCCACTTT.